Listed below are T cell receptor beta chains from one sample, sequenced in a study of T cell responses to AZD1222 COVID-19 vaccine. The repertoire was sequenced with immunoSEQ multiplex PCR; TCRdb's copy has only in-frame clones and lacks some. The data show approximately 74,000 clones, with 86% seen just once and roughly 2.7% held by the top ten. This specimen was peripheral blood, taken on day 0 of AZD1222 vaccination. These receptors were collected from an adult in good health. CDR3s include the opening cysteine and the closing phenylalanine or tryptophan.

TRBJ2-1 16 TRBV5-4 CADQAGGSSSYNEQFF
TRBJ2-3 13 TRBV7-2 CASRPRQADTQYF
TRBJ2-7 13 TRBV6-5 CASSQDRTYEQYF
TRBJ2-2 15 TRBV6-5 CASSLPRGGTGELFF
TRBJ2-1 13 TRBV12-3/TRBV12-4 CASTSTGYNEQFF
TRBJ2-7 13 TRBV5-1 CASSWTGGYEQYF
TRBJ2-3 14 TRBV15 CATSRELTTDTQYF
TRBJ1-1 14 TRBV5-4 CASSTDTGGLEAFF
TRBJ1-6 16 TRBV28 CASSFGGQISLGQGTF
TRBJ1-3 16 TRBV2 CASSEIGRSPGNTIYF
TRBJ1-2 14 TRBV9 CASSLGQGLYGYTF
TRBJ2-6 15 TRBV19 CASSIWTAGANVLTF
TRBJ2-1 14 TRBV4-3 CASSRDTSRNEQFF
TRBJ2-5 14 TRBV12-2 CASRPLVPWKTQYF
TRBJ1-4 18 TRBV6-2/TRBV6-3 CASSYSWTHGYTNEKLFF
TRBJ2-7 12 TRBV19 CASKGPTYEQYF
TRBJ1-6 15 TRBV7-8 CASSQLPGGNSPLHF
TRBJ2-7 14 TRBV3-1/TRBV3-2 CASSQEGGGYEQYF
TRBJ1-6 13 TRBV6-1 CASSDREYSPLHF
TRBJ2-5 14 TRBV5-1 CASSLAGLQETQYF
TRBJ1-3 14 TRBV24-1 CATSDKYSGNTIYF
TRBJ1-3 16 TRBV18 CASSPLSDISGNTIYF
TRBJ2-2 14 TRBV10-1 CASSPSGNTGELFF
TRBJ2-7 13 TRBV4-3 CASSTRGPHEQYF
TRBJ2-7 15 TRBV5-5 CASSSMTRGVFEQYF
TRBJ2-2 16 TRBV4-1 CASSPPGQGSTGELFF
TRBJ2-1 13 TRBV7-6 CASSHTGSNEQFF
TRBJ2-7 15 TRBV27 CASSPWGQGDYEQYF
TRBJ1-1 13 TRBV5-1 CASSLARQAEAFF